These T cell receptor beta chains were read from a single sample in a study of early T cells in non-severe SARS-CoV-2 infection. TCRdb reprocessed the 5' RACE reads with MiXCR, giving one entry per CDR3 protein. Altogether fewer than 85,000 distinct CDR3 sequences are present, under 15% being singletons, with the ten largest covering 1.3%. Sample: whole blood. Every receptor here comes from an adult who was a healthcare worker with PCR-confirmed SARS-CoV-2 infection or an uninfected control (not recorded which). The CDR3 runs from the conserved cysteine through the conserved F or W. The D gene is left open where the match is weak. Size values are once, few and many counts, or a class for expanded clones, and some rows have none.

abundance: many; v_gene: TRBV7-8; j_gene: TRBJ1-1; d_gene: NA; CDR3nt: TGTGCCAGCAGCTTACACAGAGTTCCCACAAAGAACACTGAAGCTTTCTTT; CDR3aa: CASSLHRVPTKNTEAFF
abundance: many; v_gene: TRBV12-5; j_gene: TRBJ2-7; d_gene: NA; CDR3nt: TGTGCTAGTGGCCCGGACAGCTCCTACGAGCAGTACTTC; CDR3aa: CASGPDSSYEQYF
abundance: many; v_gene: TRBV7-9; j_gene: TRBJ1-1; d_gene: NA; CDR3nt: TGTGCCAGCAGCCTCGATGATAGGAGGAACACTGAAGCTTTCTTT; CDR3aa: CASSLDDRRNTEAFF
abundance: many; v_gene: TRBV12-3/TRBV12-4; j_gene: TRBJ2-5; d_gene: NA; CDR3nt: TGTGCCAGCACACACGCTACGACCCAGTACTTC; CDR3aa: CASTHATTQYF
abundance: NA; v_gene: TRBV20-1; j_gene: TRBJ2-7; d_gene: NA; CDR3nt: TGCAGTGCTAGAGATGGGACTTTAGAGGAGCAGTACTTC; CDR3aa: CSARDGTLEEQYF
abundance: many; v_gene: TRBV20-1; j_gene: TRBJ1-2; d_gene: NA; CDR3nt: TGCAGTGCTAGAGATTCCGGACGGATGGACTATGGCTACACCTTC; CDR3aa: CSARDSGRMDYGYTF
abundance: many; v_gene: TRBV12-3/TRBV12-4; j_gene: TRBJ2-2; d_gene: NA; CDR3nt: TGTGCCAGCAGTGACCGGGATCAAGGGGTCACCGGGGAGCTGTTTTTT; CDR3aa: CASSDRDQGVTGELFF
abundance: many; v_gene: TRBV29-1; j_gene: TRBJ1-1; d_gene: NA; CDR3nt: TGCAGCGACAATCACATGAACACTGAAGCTTTCTTT; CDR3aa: CSDNHMNTEAFF
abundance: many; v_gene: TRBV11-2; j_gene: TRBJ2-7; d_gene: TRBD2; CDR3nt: TGTGCCAGCAGCTCCGTCAGCCGGCGGGGGGCCTACGAGCAGTACTTC; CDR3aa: CASSSVSRRGAYEQYF
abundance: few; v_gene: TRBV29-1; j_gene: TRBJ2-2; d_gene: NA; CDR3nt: TGCAGTGTTGATTCGGGACGGTATCCGGGGGAGCTGTTTTTT; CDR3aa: CSVDSGRYPGELFF
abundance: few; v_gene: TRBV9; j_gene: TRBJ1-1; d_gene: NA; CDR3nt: TGTGCCAGCGCCGTGGGGGACGGAGAGGCTTTCTTT; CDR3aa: CASAVGDGEAFF
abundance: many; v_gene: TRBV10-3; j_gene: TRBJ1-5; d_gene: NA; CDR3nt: TGTGCCATCAATGAGGGAGGGAACAATCAGCCCCAGCATTTT; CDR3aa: CAINEGGNNQPQHF
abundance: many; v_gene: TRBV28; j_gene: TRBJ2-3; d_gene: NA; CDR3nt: TGTGCCAGCACCCTTAACCAGGACTCTTCTTCTAGCACAGATACGCAGTATTTT; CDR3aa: CASTLNQDSSSSTDTQYF
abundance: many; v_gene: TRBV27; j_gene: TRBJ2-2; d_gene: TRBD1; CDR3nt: TGTGCCAGCAGTTTATTGGGGACAGGGTACACCGGGGAGCTGTTTTTT; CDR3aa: CASSLLGTGYTGELFF
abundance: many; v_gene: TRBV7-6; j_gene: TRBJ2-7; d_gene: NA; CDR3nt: TGTGCCAGCAGCCTAGCGCGGGAACAGTCCAGGCAGTACTTC; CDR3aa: CASSLAREQSRQYF
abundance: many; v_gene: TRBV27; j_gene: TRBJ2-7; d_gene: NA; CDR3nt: TGTGCCAGCAGTGTCACAGGGAACGAGCAGTACTTC; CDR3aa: CASSVTGNEQYF
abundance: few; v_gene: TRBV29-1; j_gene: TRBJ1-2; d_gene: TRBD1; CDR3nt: TGCAGCGTCCCGGGACAGGGGCGAGGTGGCTACACCTTC; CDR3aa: CSVPGQGRGGYTF
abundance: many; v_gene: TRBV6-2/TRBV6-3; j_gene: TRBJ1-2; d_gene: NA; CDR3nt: TGCGTGCCAGCCAGAGTTAGAACAGCGAATAACTATGGCTACACCTTC; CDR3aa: CVPARVRTANNYGYTF
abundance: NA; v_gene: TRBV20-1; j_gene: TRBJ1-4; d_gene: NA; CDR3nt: TGCAGTGCTAGAGATGGGAATGAAAAACTGTTTTTT; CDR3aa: CSARDGNEKLFF
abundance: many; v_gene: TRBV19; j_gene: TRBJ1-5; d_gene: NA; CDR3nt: TGTGCCAGTAGTATCCAACGGTATAGCAATCAGCCCCAGCATTTT; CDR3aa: CASSIQRYSNQPQHF
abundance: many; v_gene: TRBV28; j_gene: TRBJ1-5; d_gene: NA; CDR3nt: TGTGCCGCCCTTCCGAGTTGGGGTCAGCCCCAGCATTTT; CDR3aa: CAALPSWGQPQHF
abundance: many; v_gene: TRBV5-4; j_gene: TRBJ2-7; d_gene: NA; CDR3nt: TGTGCCAGCAGCCCGACTAGGCCGGGGGAGCAGTACTTC; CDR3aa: CASSPTRPGEQYF
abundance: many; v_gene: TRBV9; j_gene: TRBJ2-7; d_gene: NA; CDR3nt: TGTGCCAGCAGCGCCCGTTTTGCGGGCGAGCAGTACTTC; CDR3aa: CASSARFAGEQYF
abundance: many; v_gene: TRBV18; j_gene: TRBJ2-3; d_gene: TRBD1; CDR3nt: TGTGCCAGCTCCCCAACCTCGGACAGGGGCAGTGATACGCAGTATTTT; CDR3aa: CASSPTSDRGSDTQYF